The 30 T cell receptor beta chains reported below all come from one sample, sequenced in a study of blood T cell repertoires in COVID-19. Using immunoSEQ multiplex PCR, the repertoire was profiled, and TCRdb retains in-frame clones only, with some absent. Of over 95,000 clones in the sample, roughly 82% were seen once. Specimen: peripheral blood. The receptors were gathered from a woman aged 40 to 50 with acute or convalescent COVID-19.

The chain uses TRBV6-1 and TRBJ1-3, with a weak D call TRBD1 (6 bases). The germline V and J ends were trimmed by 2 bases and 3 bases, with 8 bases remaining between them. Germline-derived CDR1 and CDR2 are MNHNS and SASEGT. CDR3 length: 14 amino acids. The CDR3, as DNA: TGTGCCAGCAGTGAACCAGGGGATGGAAACACCATATATTTT. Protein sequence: CASSEPGDGNTIYF.

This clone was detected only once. CDR3 sequence: CASSRQVSTDTQYF. CDR3 bases: TGTGCCAGCAGCCGACAGGTTAGCACAGATACGCAGTATTTT. This chain uses TRBV3-1 (or the pseudogene TRBV3-2) with TRBJ2-3; the D gene is possibly TRBD1 (6 bases). The CDR3 loop spans 14 amino acids. V shed 4 bases and J shed 0 bases, with 8 bases lying between them. Germline CDR1 LGHDT, CDR2 YNNKEL (reference sequence).

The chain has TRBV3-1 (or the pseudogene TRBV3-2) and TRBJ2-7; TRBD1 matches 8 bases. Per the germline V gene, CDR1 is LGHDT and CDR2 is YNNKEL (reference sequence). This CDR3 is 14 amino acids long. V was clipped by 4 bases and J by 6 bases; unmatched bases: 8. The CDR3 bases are TGTGCCAGCAGCCGGTTCGGACAGGGAGGCGAGCAGTACTTC. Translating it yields CASSRFGQGGEQYF.

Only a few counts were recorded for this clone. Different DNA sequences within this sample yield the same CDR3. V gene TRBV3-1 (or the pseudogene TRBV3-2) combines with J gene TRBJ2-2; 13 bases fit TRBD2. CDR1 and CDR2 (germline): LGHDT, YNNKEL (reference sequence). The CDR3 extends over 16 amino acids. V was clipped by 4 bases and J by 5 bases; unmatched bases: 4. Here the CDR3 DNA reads TGTGCCAGCAGCCTAAGACTAGCGGGGGGAACCGGGGAGCTGTTTTTT. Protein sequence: CASSLRLAGGTGELFF.

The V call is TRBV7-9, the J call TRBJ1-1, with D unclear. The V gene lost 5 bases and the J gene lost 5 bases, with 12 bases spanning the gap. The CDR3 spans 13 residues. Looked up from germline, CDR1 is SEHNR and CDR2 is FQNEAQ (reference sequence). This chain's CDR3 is CASSRLTGTEAFF. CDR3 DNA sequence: TGTGCCAGCAGCCGCCTGACGGGGACTGAAGCTTTCTTT.

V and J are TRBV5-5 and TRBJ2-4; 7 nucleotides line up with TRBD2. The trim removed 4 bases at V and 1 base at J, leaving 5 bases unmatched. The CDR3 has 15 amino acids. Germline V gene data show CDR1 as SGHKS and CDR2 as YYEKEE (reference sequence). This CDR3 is CASSAREGAKNIQYF. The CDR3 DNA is TGTGCCAGCAGCGCCAGGGAGGGGGCCAAAAACATTCAGTACTTC.

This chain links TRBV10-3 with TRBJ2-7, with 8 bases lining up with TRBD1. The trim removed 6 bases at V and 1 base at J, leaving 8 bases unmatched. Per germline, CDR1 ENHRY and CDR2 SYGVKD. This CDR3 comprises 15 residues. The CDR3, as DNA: TGTGCCATCAGGGGGGATGACAGGGGTTCCTACGAGCAGTACTTC. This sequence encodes CAIRGDDRGSYEQYF.

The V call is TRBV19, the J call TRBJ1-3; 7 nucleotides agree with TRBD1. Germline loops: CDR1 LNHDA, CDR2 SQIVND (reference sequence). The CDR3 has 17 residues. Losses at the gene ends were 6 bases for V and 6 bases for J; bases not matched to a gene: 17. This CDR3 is CASSSKEGAARPNTIYF. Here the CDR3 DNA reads TGTGCCAGTAGCTCAAAGGAGGGGGCAGCAAGACCAAACACCATATATTTT.

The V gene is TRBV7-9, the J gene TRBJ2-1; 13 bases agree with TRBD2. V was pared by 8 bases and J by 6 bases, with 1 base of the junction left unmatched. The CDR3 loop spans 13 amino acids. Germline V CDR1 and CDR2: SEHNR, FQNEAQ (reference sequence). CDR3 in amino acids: CASGTSGINEQFF. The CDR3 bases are TGTGCCAGCGGGACTAGCGGGATCAATGAGCAGTTCTTC.

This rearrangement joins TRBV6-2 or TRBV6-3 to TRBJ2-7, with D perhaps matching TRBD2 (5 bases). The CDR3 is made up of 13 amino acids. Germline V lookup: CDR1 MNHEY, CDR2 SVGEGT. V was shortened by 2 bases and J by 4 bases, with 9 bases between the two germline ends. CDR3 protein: CASSYPGVYEQYF. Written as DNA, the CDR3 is TGTGCCAGCAGTTACCCCGGGGTTTACGAGCAGTACTTC.

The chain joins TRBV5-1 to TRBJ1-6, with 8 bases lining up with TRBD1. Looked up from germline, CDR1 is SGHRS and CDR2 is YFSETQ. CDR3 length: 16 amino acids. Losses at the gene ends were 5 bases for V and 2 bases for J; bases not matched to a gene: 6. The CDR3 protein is CASRSGGDAYNSPLHF. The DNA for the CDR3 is TGCGCCAGCAGGTCAGGGGGCGACGCCTATAATTCACCCCTCCACTTT.

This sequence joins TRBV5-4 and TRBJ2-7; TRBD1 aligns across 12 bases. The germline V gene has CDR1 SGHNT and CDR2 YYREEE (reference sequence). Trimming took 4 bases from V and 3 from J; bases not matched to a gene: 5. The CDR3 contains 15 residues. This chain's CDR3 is CASSVGTGGGYEQYF. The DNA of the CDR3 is TGTGCCAGCAGCGTTGGGACAGGGGGCGGCTACGAGCAGTACTTC.

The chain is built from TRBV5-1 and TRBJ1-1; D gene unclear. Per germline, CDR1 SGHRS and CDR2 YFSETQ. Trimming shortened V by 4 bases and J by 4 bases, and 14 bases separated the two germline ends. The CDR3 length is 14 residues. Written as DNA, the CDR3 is TGCGCCAGCAGCCGGTCAACCGCGGCCACTGAAGCTTTCTTT. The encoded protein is CASSRSTAATEAFF.

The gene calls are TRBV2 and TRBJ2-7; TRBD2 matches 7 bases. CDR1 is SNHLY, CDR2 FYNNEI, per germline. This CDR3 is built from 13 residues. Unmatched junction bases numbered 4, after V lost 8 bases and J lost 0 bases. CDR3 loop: CASCLAVSYEQYF. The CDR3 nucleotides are TGTGCCAGCTGCCTAGCGGTCTCCTACGAGCAGTACTTC.

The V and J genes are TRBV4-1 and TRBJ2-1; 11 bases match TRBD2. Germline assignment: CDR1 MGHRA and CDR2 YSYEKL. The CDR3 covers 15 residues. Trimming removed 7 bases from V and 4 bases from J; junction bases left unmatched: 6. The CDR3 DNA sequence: TGCGCCAGCAAACCCGGGACTAGCGGATACAATGAGCAGTTCTTC. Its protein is CASKPGTSGYNEQFF.

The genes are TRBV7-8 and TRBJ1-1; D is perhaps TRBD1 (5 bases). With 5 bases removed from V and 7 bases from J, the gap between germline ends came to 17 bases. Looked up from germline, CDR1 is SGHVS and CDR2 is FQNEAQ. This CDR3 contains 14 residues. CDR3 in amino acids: CASSPRQKSSEAFF. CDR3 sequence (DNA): TGTGCCAGCAGCCCCCGACAGAAGTCCAGTGAAGCTTTCTTT. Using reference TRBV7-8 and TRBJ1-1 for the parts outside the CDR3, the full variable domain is GAGVSQSPRYKVAKRGQDVALRCDPISGHVSLFWYQQALGQGPEFLTYFQNEAQLDKSGLPSDRFFAERPEGSVSTLKIQRTQQEDSAVYLCASSPRQKSSEAFFGQGTRLTVV.

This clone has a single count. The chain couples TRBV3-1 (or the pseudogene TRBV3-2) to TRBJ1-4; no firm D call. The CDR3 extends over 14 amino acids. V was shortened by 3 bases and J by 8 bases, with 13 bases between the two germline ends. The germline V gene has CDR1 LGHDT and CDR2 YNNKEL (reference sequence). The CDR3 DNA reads TGTGCCAGCAGCCACCCCTTGCTGAGGGAAAAACTGTTTTTT. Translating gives CASSHPLLREKLFF.

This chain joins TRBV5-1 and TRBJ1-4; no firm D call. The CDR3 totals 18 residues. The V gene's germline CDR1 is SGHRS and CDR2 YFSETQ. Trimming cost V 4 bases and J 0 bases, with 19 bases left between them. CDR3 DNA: TGCGCCAGCAGCCTGTCACTTCGGTTGAGCTCAACTAATGAAAAACTGTTTTTT. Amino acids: CASSLSLRLSSTNEKLFF.

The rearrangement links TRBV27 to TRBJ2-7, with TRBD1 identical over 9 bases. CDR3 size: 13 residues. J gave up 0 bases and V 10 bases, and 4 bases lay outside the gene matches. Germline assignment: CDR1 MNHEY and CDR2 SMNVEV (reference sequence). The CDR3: CATRTGASYEQYF. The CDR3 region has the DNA TGTGCCACCAGGACAGGGGCCTCCTACGAGCAGTACTTC.

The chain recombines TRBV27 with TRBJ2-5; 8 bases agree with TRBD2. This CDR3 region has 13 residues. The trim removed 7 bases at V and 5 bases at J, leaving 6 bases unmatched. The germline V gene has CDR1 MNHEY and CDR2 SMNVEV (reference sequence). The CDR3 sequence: CASKTRGGETQYF. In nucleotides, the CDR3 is TGTGCCAGCAAGACCCGGGGGGGGGAGACCCAGTACTTC.

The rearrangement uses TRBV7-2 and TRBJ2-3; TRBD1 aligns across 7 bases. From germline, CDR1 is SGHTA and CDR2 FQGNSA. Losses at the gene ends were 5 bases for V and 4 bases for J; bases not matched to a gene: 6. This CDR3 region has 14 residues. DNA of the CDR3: TGTGCCAGCAGCCATCGACAGGGTCCAGATACGCAGTATTTT. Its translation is CASSHRQGPDTQYF.

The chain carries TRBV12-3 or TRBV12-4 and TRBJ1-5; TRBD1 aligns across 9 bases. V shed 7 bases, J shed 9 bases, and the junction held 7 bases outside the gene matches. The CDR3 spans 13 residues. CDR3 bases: TGTGCCAGCAACACAGGGGGCGCGGGGCCCCAGCATTTT. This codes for CASNTGGAGPQHF.

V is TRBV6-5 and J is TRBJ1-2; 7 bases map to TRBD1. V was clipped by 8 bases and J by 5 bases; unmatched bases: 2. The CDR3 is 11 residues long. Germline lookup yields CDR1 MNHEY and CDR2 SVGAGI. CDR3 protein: CASRRGYGYTF. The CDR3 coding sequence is TGTGCCAGCCGCAGGGGGTATGGCTACACCTTC.

As DNA, the CDR3 is TGTGCCAGCAGTCCTAGCGGGGGGGCCTCCTACGAGCAGTACTTC. Amino acids: CASSPSGGASYEQYF. The gene calls are TRBV7-3 and TRBJ2-7, with 12 bases identical to TRBD2. Germline CDR1 SGHTA, CDR2 FQGTGA. The CDR3 consists of 15 residues. The ends lost 6 bases at V and 0 bases at J; junction bases unmatched: 3.

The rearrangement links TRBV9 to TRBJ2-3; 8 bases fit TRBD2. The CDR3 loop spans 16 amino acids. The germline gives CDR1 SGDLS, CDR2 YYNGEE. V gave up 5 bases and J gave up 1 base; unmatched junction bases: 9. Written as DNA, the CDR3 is TGTGCCAGCAGTTTTTCAACGGGGGGGGGCACAGATACGCAGTATTTT. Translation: CASSFSTGGGTDTQYF.

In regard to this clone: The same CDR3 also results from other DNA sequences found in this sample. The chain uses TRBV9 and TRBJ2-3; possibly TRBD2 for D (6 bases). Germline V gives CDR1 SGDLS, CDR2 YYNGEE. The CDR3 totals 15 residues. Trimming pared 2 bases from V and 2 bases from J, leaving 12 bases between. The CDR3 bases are TGTGCCAGCAGCGTTGGAGGGACCTACACAGATACGCAGTATTTT. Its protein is CASSVGGTYTDTQYF.

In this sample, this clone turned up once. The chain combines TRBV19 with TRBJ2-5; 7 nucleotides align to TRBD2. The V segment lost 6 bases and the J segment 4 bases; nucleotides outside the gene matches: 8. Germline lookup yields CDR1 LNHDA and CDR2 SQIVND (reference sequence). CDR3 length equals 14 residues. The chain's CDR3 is CASSRAGVRETQYF. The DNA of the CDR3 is TGTGCCAGTAGCCGGGCGGGGGTTCGAGAGACCCAGTACTTC.

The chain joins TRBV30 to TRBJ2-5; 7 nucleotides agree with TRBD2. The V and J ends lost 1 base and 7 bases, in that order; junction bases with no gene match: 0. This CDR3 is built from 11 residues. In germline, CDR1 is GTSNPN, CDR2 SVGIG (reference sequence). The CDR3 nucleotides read TGTGCCTGGAGTGGGGGGGGGACCCAGTACTTC. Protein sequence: CAWSGGGTQYF.

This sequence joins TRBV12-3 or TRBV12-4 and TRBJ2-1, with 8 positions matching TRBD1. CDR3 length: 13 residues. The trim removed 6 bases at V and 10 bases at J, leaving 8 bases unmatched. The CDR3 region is CASSQDRVGEQFF. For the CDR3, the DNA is TGTGCCAGCAGCCAGGACAGGGTAGGAGAGCAGTTCTTC.

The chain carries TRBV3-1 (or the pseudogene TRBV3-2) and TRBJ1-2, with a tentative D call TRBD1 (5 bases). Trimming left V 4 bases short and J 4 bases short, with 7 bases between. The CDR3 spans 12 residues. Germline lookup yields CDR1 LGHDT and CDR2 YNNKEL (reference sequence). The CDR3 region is CASSRQLYGYTF. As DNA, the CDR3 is TGTGCCAGCAGCCGACAGCTCTATGGCTACACCTTC.